This T cell receptor (beta chain) was observed in a study of blood T cells in healthy people across ages. On this clonotype: Its antigen is unknown.

A second PCR, run for about 7 to 11 cycles, used a sample-barcoded 5' primer plus a J-beta primer mix. Template switching added a 12-random-nucleotide identifier to every cDNA molecule. TCRdb independently ran MiXCR on the 5' RACE reads; one entry per CDR3 protein. The data show 850,000 to 1,300,000 distinct CDR3 sequences, less than 50% seen once. The study's findings and limits: Both naive CD4+ cell counts and diversity were greater in long-lived donors than in aged donors.

V was cut by 0 bases and J by 5 bases, with 14 bases left in between. Germline CDR1 and CDR2: DFQATT and SNEGSKA (reference sequence). The CDR3 contains 15 residues. Each sample yielded at least 6.5 million isolated PBMCs. The chain employs TRBV20-1 and TRBJ2-1, with D maybe TRBD2 (5 bases). Sequenced: blood. This sequence originates from a woman aged 60 to 75 in good health. The CDR3 spells CSARDLQAANNEQFF. The CDR3 DNA follows: TGCAGTGCTAGAGATCTTCAAGCGGCGAACAATGAGCAGTTCTTC.